This T cell receptor (beta chain) came from a study of shared clonotypes between healthy human individuals. Study findings and constraints: Clonotypes shared by all four sorted-subset donors had higher generation probabilities than non-shared clonotypes.

The V gene's germline CDR1 is KGHSH and CDR2 LQKENI. Trimming shortened V by 4 bases and J by 3 bases, and 3 bases separated the two germline ends. This CDR3 is 11 amino acids long. This clone was picked up a small number of times. Its antigen is still unknown. It was across several immunoSEQ plates that each subset's genomic DNA was evenly split. Generated by immunoSEQ multiplex PCR, the TCRdb table keeps only in-frame clones and is missing some. The sample consists of a few million clones, about 92% of them appearing once. The TCR sequence derives from a man aged 18 to 30 in good health. Some clones in this sample may be carry-over from other donors' samples. The sequenced sample consisted of naive CD4+ T cells from PBMCs. Subset given: CD45RA+ positively selected. The chain couples TRBV18 to TRBJ1-2; D remains ambiguous. The CDR3 protein is CASSQDYGYTF. CDR3 nucleotide sequence: TGTGCCAGCTCACAAGACTATGGCTACACCTTC.